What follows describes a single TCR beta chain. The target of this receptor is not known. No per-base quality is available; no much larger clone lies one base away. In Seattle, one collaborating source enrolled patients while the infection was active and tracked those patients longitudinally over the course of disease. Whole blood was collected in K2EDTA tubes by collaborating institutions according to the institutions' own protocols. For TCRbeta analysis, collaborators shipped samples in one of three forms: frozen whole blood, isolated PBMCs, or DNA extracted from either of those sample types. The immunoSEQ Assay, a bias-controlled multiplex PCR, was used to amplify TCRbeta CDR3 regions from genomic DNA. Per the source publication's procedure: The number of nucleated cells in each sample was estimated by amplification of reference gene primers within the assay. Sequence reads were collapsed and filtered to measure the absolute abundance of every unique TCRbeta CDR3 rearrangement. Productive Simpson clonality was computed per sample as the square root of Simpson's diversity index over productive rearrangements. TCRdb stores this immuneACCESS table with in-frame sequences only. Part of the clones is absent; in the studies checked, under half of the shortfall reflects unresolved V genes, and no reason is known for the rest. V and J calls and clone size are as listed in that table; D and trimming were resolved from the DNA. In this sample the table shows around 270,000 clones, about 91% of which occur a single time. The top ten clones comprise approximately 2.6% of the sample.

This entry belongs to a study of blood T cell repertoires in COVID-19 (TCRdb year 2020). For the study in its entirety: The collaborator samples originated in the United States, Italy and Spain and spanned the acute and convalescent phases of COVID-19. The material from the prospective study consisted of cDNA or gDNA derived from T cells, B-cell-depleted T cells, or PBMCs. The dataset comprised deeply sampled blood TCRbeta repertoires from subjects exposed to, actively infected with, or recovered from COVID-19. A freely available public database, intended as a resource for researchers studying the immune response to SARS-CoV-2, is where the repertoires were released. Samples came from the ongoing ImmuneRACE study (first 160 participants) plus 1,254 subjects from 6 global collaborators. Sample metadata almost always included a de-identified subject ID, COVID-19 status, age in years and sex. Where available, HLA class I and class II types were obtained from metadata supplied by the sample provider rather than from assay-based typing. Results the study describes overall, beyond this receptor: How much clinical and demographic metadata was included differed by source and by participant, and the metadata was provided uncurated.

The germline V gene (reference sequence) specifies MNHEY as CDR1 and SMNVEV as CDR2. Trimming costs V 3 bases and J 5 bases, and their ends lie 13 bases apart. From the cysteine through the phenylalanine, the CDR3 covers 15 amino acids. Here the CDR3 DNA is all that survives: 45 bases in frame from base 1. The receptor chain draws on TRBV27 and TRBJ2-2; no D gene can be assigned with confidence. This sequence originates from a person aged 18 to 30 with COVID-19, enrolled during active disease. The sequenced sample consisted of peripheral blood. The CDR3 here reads CASSFGGPGTGELFF. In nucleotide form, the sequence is TGTGCCAGCAGTTTTGGTGGCCCCGGGACCGGGGAGCTGTTTTTT.